Listed below are T cell receptor beta chains from one sample, sequenced in a study of blood T cell repertoires in COVID-19. This table comes from immunoSEQ multiplex PCR, and its TCRdb copy is limited to in-frame clones, with some not included. Of hundreds of thousands of clones in the sample, around 87% were seen once. Sequences were obtained from PBMCs or T cells enriched from blood (not recorded which). The receptors were gathered from a woman younger than 35 with acute COVID-19. The CDR3 runs from the conserved cysteine through the conserved F or W. D genes are given only for firm matches. For some rows the clone size is stated as once, few or many, or as a class when expanded; others skip it.

v_gene	abundance	d_gene	j_gene	CDR3aa	CDR3nt
TRBV27	.	.	TRBJ1-5	CASSLRGANIVNQPQHF	TGTGCCAGCAGTTTACGGGGGGCGAATATTGTCAATCAGCCCCAGCATTTT
TRBV4-1	.	.	TRBJ2-7	CASSQEASSYEQYF	TGCGCCAGCAGCCAAGAAGCGAGCTCCTACGAGCAGTACTTC
TRBV27	.	.	TRBJ2-3	CASSSRSGIDTQYF	TGTGCCAGCAGTTCACGGTCCGGGATTGATACGCAGTATTTT
TRBV10-3	.	TRBD2	TRBJ2-7	CAIRGTSGFSQGEQYF	TGTGCCATCAGAGGGACTAGCGGGTTTTCCCAGGGGGAGCAGTACTTC
TRBV19	.	.	TRBJ1-5	CASSIRGQPQHF	TGTGCCAGTAGTATTAGGGGTCAGCCCCAGCATTTT
TRBV5-1	once	.	TRBJ1-3	CASSGGTAGNTIYF	TGCGCCAGCAGCGGGGGGACGGCTGGAAACACCATATATTTT
TRBV7-2	.	.	TRBJ1-2	CASSLTSQGNYGYTF	TGTGCCAGCAGCTTAACAAGTCAGGGAAACTATGGCTACACCTTC
TRBV4-1	once	TRBD1	TRBJ1-1	CASSQVFAPGGNTEAFF	TGCGCCAGCAGCCAAGTATTTGCTCCAGGGGGGAACACTGAAGCTTTCTTT
TRBV29-1	.	.	TRBJ1-2	CSGKQGDGYTF	TGCAGCGGAAAACAGGGTGACGGCTACACCTTC
TRBV5-1	.	TRBD1	TRBJ2-2	CASSLAGTGVTGELFF	TGCGCCAGCAGCTTGGCTGGGACAGGGGTCACCGGGGAGCTGTTTTTT
TRBV29-1	.	TRBD1	TRBJ2-1	CSGGRGNEQFF	TGCAGCGGGGGCAGGGGGAATGAGCAGTTCTTC
TRBV28	.	.	TRBJ2-7	CASRPPGAPSYEQYF	TGTGCCAGCAGACCCCCAGGGGCACCCTCCTACGAGCAGTACTTC
TRBV19	.	.	TRBJ1-5	CASNGPGQSSNQPQHF	TGTGCCAGTAATGGGCCCGGACAGAGTAGCAATCAGCCCCAGCATTTT
TRBV28	.	.	TRBJ2-4	CASSLIGGPNIQYF	TGTGCCAGCAGTTTAATCGGGGGGCCAAACATTCAGTACTTC
TRBV11-2	.	.	TRBJ1-2	CASSPGVGSYGYTF	TGTGCCAGCAGCCCAGGCGTAGGCTCCTATGGCTACACCTTC
TRBV6-1	once	.	TRBJ2-5	CASSEWGAAKETQYF	TGTGCCAGCAGTGAGTGGGGAGCTGCAAAAGAGACCCAGTACTTC
TRBV9	.	TRBD2	TRBJ2-5	CASGREGQTQYF	TGTGCCAGCGGGCGGGAGGGGCAGACCCAGTACTTC
TRBV13	.	TRBD2	TRBJ2-7	CASSSTSGSRNEQYF	TGTGCCAGCAGCTCTACTAGCGGGAGTAGGAACGAGCAGTACTTC
TRBV3-1/TRBV3-2	.	TRBD2	TRBJ2-7	CASSQDELAGVSEQYF	TGTGCCAGCAGCCAAGATGAGCTAGCGGGAGTAAGCGAGCAGTACTTC
TRBV5-4	.	.	TRBJ1-1	CASSLEAGMEAFF	TGTGCCAGCAGCTTGGAAGCGGGGATGGAAGCTTTCTTT
TRBV7-9	.	.	TRBJ2-7	CASSLGGSEQYF	TGTGCCAGCAGCTTAGGAGGCAGCGAGCAGTACTTC
TRBV30	.	TRBD2	TRBJ2-3	CAWRIAGGPGTQYF	TGTGCCTGGAGGATAGCGGGAGGGCCTGGTACGCAGTATTTT
TRBV7-9	.	TRBD2	TRBJ2-7	CASSLTLTSGLYEQYF	TGTGCCAGCAGCTTAACCCTGACTAGCGGACTCTACGAGCAGTACTTC
TRBV18	once	.	TRBJ1-4	CAGSNSPNEKLFF	TGTGCCGGCTCGAACAGTCCGAATGAAAAACTGTTTTTT
TRBV7-9	.	.	TRBJ2-7	CASSSGLQDHPLYEQYF	TGTGCCAGCAGCTCCGGACTCCAGGACCACCCTCTCTACGAGCAGTACTTC
TRBV28	.	.	TRBJ1-1	CASSSTGMNTEAFF	TGTGCCAGCAGTTCCACAGGGATGAACACTGAAGCTTTCTTT
TRBV11-2	.	TRBD2	TRBJ2-5	CASSLAGAGGGETQYF	TGTGCCAGCAGCTTAGCTGGTGCGGGAGGCGGGGAGACCCAGTACTTC
TRBV24-1	.	TRBD2	TRBJ2-1	CATSDGLAGGNEQFF	TGTGCCACCAGTGATGGACTAGCGGGAGGCAATGAGCAGTTCTTC
TRBV5-1	.	.	TRBJ1-2	CASSFGANYGYTF	TGCGCCAGCAGCTTCGGGGCTAACTATGGCTACACCTTC
TRBV7-2	.	.	TRBJ1-5	CASSLDHQQPQHF	TGTGCCAGCAGCTTAGATCATCAGCAGCCCCAGCATTTT
TRBV2	.	TRBD1	TRBJ1-4	CASSEAGQRTTNEKLFF	TGTGCCAGCAGTGAAGCGGGACAGCGAACAACTAATGAAAAACTGTTTTTT
TRBV7-9	.	TRBD2	TRBJ2-3	CASSYSGRTDTQYF	TGTGCCAGCAGCTATAGCGGGAGGACAGATACGCAGTATTTT
TRBV19	.	TRBD2	TRBJ2-4	CASSMSSGRPKGVAKNIQYF	TGTGCCAGTAGTATGTCCAGCGGGAGGCCCAAGGGGGTGGCCAAAAACATTCAGTACTTC
TRBV24-1	.	.	TRBJ1-1	CATSDLGGQAFF	TGTGCCACCAGTGATTTGGGAGGACAGGCTTTCTTT
TRBV29-1	.	.	TRBJ1-1	CSVEAGFTEAFF	TGCAGCGTTGAAGCAGGGTTCACTGAAGCTTTCTTT
TRBV6-5	.	.	TRBJ2-1	CASSRREYNEQFF	TGTGCCAGCAGTCGCAGGGAATACAATGAGCAGTTCTTC
TRBV5-8	.	.	TRBJ2-6	CASSPASDWYGANVLTF	TGTGCCAGCAGCCCCGCCTCGGACTGGTACGGGGCCAACGTCCTGACTTTC
TRBV4-1	once	.	TRBJ1-4	CASSQGRSTNEKLFF	TGCGCCAGCAGCCAAGGGAGATCAACTAATGAAAAACTGTTTTTT
TRBV27	.	.	TRBJ2-2	CASSLQGTGELFF	TGTGCCAGCAGTTTACAGGGGACCGGGGAGCTGTTTTTT
TRBV28	.	TRBD1	TRBJ1-1	CASSQPTGARTEAFF	TGTGCCAGCAGCCAACCGACAGGGGCCCGCACTGAAGCTTTCTTT
TRBV29-1	.	.	TRBJ1-2	CSVDRGDYGYTF	TGCAGCGTTGACAGGGGTGACTATGGCTACACCTTC
TRBV2	.	.	TRBJ1-2	CASRPGPANYGYTF	TGTGCCAGCAGACCAGGGCCCGCTAACTATGGCTACACCTTC
TRBV18	.	.	TRBJ1-1	CASSPGSRMGTEAFF	TGTGCCAGCTCACCGGGTTCCAGGATGGGCACTGAAGCTTTCTTT
TRBV3-1/TRBV3-2	.	.	TRBJ1-2	CASSQDRRSNYGYTF	TGTGCCAGCAGCCAAGATCGGAGATCTAACTATGGCTACACCTTC
TRBV19	.	.	TRBJ2-7	CATTHNYEQYF	TGTGCCACAACACATAACTACGAGCAGTACTTC
TRBV5-1	.	TRBD1	TRBJ1-4	CASSPETGWIEKLFF	TGCGCCAGCAGCCCGGAGACAGGGTGGATCGAAAAACTGTTTTTT
TRBV29-1	.	TRBD2	TRBJ2-1	CSARTSGSSDEQFF	TGCAGCGCCCGGACTAGCGGGAGTAGCGATGAGCAGTTCTTC
TRBV27	.	TRBD2	TRBJ2-1	CASSLYGSSGTSGYNEQFF	TGTGCCAGCTCCCTTTATGGGAGCTCCGGGACTAGCGGGTACAATGAGCAGTTCTTC
TRBV19	.	.	TRBJ1-4	CDPFRGTIREKLFF	TGTGATCCCTTCCGGGGGACTATCCGGGAAAAACTGTTTTTT
TRBV21-1	few	.	TRBJ2-1	CASSSGHRHNEQFF	TGTGCCAGCAGCTCGGGACACCGACACAATGAGCAGTTCTTC
TRBV7-2	.	.	TRBJ1-5	CASTLDSPYSNQPQHF	TGTGCCAGCACCCTGGACAGCCCGTATAGCAATCAGCCCCAGCATTTT
TRBV5-4	.	.	TRBJ2-7	CASSLVYSNEQYF	TGTGCCAGCAGCTTGGTTTACTCGAACGAGCAGTACTTC
TRBV13	.	.	TRBJ2-7	CASSLNGIGKAEQYF	TGTGCCAGCAGCTTAAACGGGATTGGTAAGGCCGAGCAGTACTTC
TRBV3-1/TRBV3-2	once	TRBD2	TRBJ2-7	CASSQVGTGTSGRYEQYF	TGTGCCAGCAGCCAAGTCGGCACTGGGACTAGCGGGCGGTACGAGCAGTACTTC
TRBV6-5	.	.	TRBJ2-1	CASSYTIGDEQFF	TGTGCCAGCAGTTACACCATAGGGGATGAGCAGTTCTTC